This T cell receptor beta chain was profiled in a study of blood T cell repertoires in COVID-19 (dated by TCRdb to 2020 to 2021). Study-level background: Samples from collaborators originated in the United States, Italy and Spain and spanned both the acute and convalescent phases of COVID-19. The prospective study material was composed of cDNA or gDNA derived from T cells, B-cell-depleted T cells, or PBMCs. The dataset comprised deeply sampled blood TCRbeta repertoires from subjects exposed to, actively infected with, or recovered from COVID-19. The repertoires were made available in a free public database intended to serve as a resource for research on the immune response to SARS-CoV-2. The samples were drawn from the first 160 participants of the ongoing ImmuneRACE study and from over 950 subjects provided by 6 global collaborators. The sample metadata nearly always contained a de-identified subject ID, COVID-19 status, age in years and sex. Where available, HLA class I and class II types were taken from metadata supplied by the sample provider and were not determined by assay-based typing. Results and caveats for the whole study, not just this receptor: The amount of clinical and demographic metadata varied by source and participant and was provided uncurated.

TCRbeta CDR3 regions were amplified from genomic DNA using the immunoSEQ Assay, a bias-controlled multiplex PCR. In the paper's pipeline: The number of nucleated cells in each sample was estimated by amplification of reference gene primers within the assay. To quantify the absolute abundance of each unique TCRbeta CDR3 rearrangement, sequence reads were collapsed and filtered. For each sample, productive Simpson clonality was calculated as the square root of Simpson's diversity index across productive rearrangements. Entries here come from immuneACCESS through TCRdb and include only in-frame sequences with V and J called. Some clones fail to appear in such tables; in the studies checked, an unresolved V gene covers under half of the shortfall, and the cause of the remainder is unknown. The V and J calls and clone size are taken from that table; D and trimming were inferred from the DNA. This sample has 250,000 to 350,000 clones in its table, and around 90% of those were observed once. Around 8.9% of the sample belongs to the ten largest clones.

V was cut back by 0 bases and J by 1 base, leaving a gap of 10 bases between them. From the cysteine up to the phenylalanine, the CDR3 has a length of 15 residues. Only the CDR3 part of the read is kept: 45 bases, read in frame from the first base. Looking up the germline V gene yields CDR1 SGHRS and CDR2 YFSETQ. In the prospective study, participants were roughly 18 to 95 years old, resided in about two dozen geographic areas of the United States, and were enrolled through a virtual design. In the prospective study, cohorts were assigned on the basis of participant-reported clinical history obtained from a screening survey and a study questionnaire. ImmuneRACE Cohort 3 recovered participants were defined by two consecutive negative NP/OP PCR tests, healthcare professional clearance, or symptom resolution. Mobile phlebotomists in the prospective study collected whole blood, serum and a nasopharyngeal or oropharyngeal swab from every participant. Prospective study participants could optionally give additional blood draws and questionnaires over an approximately two-month period. Before DNA extraction, blood samples from the prospective study were shipped at room temperature or frozen.

On this clone itself: This clone's antigen is unknown. Base quality data are lacking; no much larger clone is found one base away.

The sequence is built from TRBV5-1 and TRBJ1-1; no confident D gene assignment can be made. The specimen was PBMCs or T cells enriched from blood (not recorded which). This sequence originates from a young woman who had recovered from COVID-19. The CDR3 protein: CASSLAVNGNTEAFF. The DNA sequence is as follows: TGCGCCAGCAGCTTGGCCGTCAACGGGAACACTGAAGCTTTCTTT.